These 21 T cell receptor beta chains were sequenced from one sample in a study of technical replicates of blood from several donors. Using immunoSEQ multiplex PCR, the repertoire was profiled, and TCRdb retains in-frame clones only, with some absent. The sample yields about 82,000 clones, roughly 92% seen once. Source material: T cells isolated from PBMCs. All receptors derive from a human donor in good health.

The chain carries TRBV2 and TRBJ2-2; 7 bases align to TRBD2. The CDR3 extends over 15 amino acids. The V gene end was trimmed by 7 bases and the J gene end by 4 bases; junction bases not matched to a gene: 9. CDR1 SNHLY and CDR2 FYNNEI come from the germline V gene. The CDR3 DNA reads TGTGCCAGCATCGAGGGAGGGACGGTCACCGGGGAGCTGTTTTTT. Translated: CASIEGGTVTGELFF.

This clone was observed at least ten times. The chain recombines TRBV4-1 with TRBJ1-4, with 7 bases identical to TRBD1. Unmatched junction bases numbered 14, after V lost 4 bases and J lost 6 bases. Germline-derived CDR1 and CDR2 are MGHRA and YSYEKL. The CDR3 is 17 residues long. The CDR3 coding sequence is TGCGCCAGCAGCCGCAAAACAAAGGGGGACAGAGATGAAAAACTGTTTTTT. Translation gives CASSRKTKGDRDEKLFF.

This chain links TRBV2 with TRBJ2-3, with TRBD2 identical over 7 bases. There are 18 residues in the CDR3. The V and J ends lost 0 bases and 11 bases, in that order; junction bases with no gene match: 20. Germline V CDR1 and CDR2: SNHLY, FYNNEI. The CDR3 reads CASSEALHIRRESHGQYF. In DNA, the CDR3 is TGTGCCAGCAGTGAAGCGCTTCATATTCGGCGGGAGAGTCATGGGCAGTATTTT.

The chain has TRBV6-5 and TRBJ2-5; 12 bases align to TRBD2. There are 15 residues in the CDR3. J was trimmed by 2 bases and V by 5 bases; bases with no gene match: 3. The germline CDR1 and CDR2 sequences are MNHEY and SVGAGI. CDR3 loop: CASSTSGRKQETQYF. The DNA of the CDR3 is TGTGCCAGCAGTACTAGCGGGAGGAAACAAGAGACCCAGTACTTC.

This clone was seen a handful of times. The J gene is TRBJ2-1, the V gene TRBV27; no reliable D call. Germline V gene data show CDR1 as MNHEY and CDR2 as SMNVEV (reference sequence). V lost 3 bases to trimming and J lost 6 bases, with 12 bases between them. The CDR3 is made up of 14 amino acids. CDR3 coding DNA: TGTGCCAGCAGTTTTGCAGGTATCGGCAATGAGCAGTTCTTC. It codes for CASSFAGIGNEQFF.

The genes are TRBV7-9 and TRBJ2-7; D gene uncertain. With 1 base removed from V and 0 bases from J, the gap between germline ends came to 4 bases. The germline CDR1 and CDR2 sequences are SEHNR and FQNEAQ (reference sequence). The CDR3 totals 13 residues. The CDR3 region is CASSLESSYEQYF. DNA of the CDR3: TGTGCCAGCAGCTTAGAGAGCTCCTACGAGCAGTACTTC.

V usage is TRBV19 and J usage is TRBJ2-1; tentative D call: TRBD1 (7 bases). In germline, CDR1 is LNHDA, CDR2 SQIVND (reference sequence). Between the trimmed V and J ends, which lost 6 bases and 3 bases, there was a span of 15 bases. This CDR3 is 15 amino acids long. CDR3 bases: TGTGCCAGTAGAAAGGCGGGACAGCTCTACAATGAGCAGTTCTTC. It specifies CASRKAGQLYNEQFF.

The chain is built from TRBV14 and TRBJ2-2; 9 bases are shared with TRBD1. The CDR3 runs 16 residues. From germline, CDR1 is SGHDN and CDR2 FVKESK. V shed 4 bases, J shed 0 bases, and the junction held 3 bases outside the gene matches. The CDR3 nucleotides are TGTGCCAGCAGCCCAACAGGGGGCGCGAACACCGGGGAGCTGTTTTTT. Translating it yields CASSPTGGANTGELFF.

This clone was seen more than once but under ten times. The chain recombines TRBV27 with TRBJ2-3, with 8 bases fitting TRBD1. Trimming cost V 6 bases and J 6 bases; bases outside gene matches: 2. The length of the CDR3 is 12 residues. The germline CDR1 and CDR2 sequences are MNHEY and SMNVEV (reference sequence). The CDR3 DNA follows: TGTGCCAGCAGCAGGGACAGGGATACGCAGTATTTT. Translating it yields CASSRDRDTQYF.

As DNA, the CDR3 is TGTGCTAGTGGTTTGGAAACCTGGACAGGGAAGGGGTTGGACACCGGGGAGCTGTTTTTT. Protein product: CASGLETWTGKGLDTGELFF. This rearrangement joins TRBV12-5 to TRBJ2-2; 8 bases fit TRBD1. The V gene end was trimmed by 1 base and the J gene end by 3 bases; junction bases not matched to a gene: 16. Looked up from germline, CDR1 is LGHNT and CDR2 is FRNRAP. The CDR3 contains 20 residues.

This clone showed up just a few times. This CDR3 reads CASSQTGRGNTEAFF. The CDR3 nucleotides read TGCGCCAGCAGCCAAACAGGGAGAGGGAACACTGAAGCTTTCTTT. This chain uses TRBV4-1 with TRBJ1-1; tentative D call: TRBD1 (6 bases). The CDR3 is made up of 15 amino acids. V was trimmed by 2 bases and J by 1 base, leaving 11 bases between them. Germline CDR1 MGHRA, CDR2 YSYEKL.

J is TRBJ1-5 and V is TRBV2; no definite D call. The CDR3 has 14 amino acids. V was pared by 4 bases and J by 5 bases, with 12 bases between. CDR1 and CDR2 from the germline V gene are SNHLY and FYNNEI. The CDR3 DNA sequence: TGTGCCAGCAGTGGTAGGACCGGGGATCAGCCCCAGCATTTT. Translation: CASSGRTGDQPQHF.

The rearrangement links TRBV5-1 to TRBJ2-7; TRBD1 agrees at 7 bases. CDR1 and CDR2 (germline): SGHRS, YFSETQ. There are 14 residues in the CDR3. V shed 0 bases and J 12 bases; nucleotides not matched to a gene: 12. CDR3 sequence: CASSLGGIGDSRYF. CDR3 bases: TGCGCCAGCAGCTTGGGCGGCATCGGGGACAGTCGGTACTTC.

This chain's CDR3 is CASSQEVARRAGVFNYEQYF. CDR3 nucleotides: TGCGCCAGCAGCCAAGAAGTGGCCCGGAGGGCGGGAGTATTTAACTACGAGCAGTACTTC. The J gene is TRBJ2-7, the V gene TRBV4-1; 7 bases align to TRBD2. This CDR3 spans 20 amino acids. Germline V CDR1 and CDR2: MGHRA, YSYEKL. After removal of 0 bases from V and 3 bases from J, the junction contained 20 bases not matched to a gene.

A single count supports this clone. This chain uses TRBV4-1 with TRBJ1-5; no clear D. CDR3 length equals 14 residues. Germline lookup yields CDR1 MGHRA and CDR2 YSYEKL. Trimming removed 6 bases at V and 6 bases at J, with 15 bases between. In DNA, the CDR3 is TGCGCCAGCAGGGCACAGATGAATCGTCAGCCCCAGCATTTT. It is translated as CASRAQMNRQPQHF.

The gene calls are TRBV7-3 and TRBJ2-1, with TRBD2 matching over 7 bases. The CDR3 has 14 amino acids. Trimming took 3 bases from V and 1 from J; bases not matched to a gene: 0. In germline, CDR1 is SGHTA, CDR2 FQGTGA. CDR3 nucleotide sequence: TGTGCCAGCAGCTTGGGGGGGTCCTACAATGAGCAGTTCTTC. It yields the protein CASSLGGSYNEQFF.

The chain employs TRBV2 and TRBJ2-7; 7 bases are shared with TRBD1. Germline V gene data show CDR1 as SNHLY and CDR2 as FYNNEI. With V trimmed by 10 bases and J by 2 bases, 5 bases remained unmatched. This CDR3 is 12 amino acids long. As DNA, the CDR3 is TGTGCCATCTTGACAGGGACCTACGAGCAGTACTTC. Translating gives CAILTGTYEQYF.

The chain recombines TRBV2 with TRBJ1-2; a weak D match, TRBD1 (5 bases). CDR3 size: 15 residues. Germline-derived CDR1 and CDR2 are SNHLY and FYNNEI. Trimming removed 4 bases from V and 0 bases from J, with 12 bases in between. In DNA form, the CDR3 reads TGTGCCAGCAGTGTGCAGGGAAAAGCTAACTATGGCTACACCTTC. This encodes CASSVQGKANYGYTF.

The J gene is TRBJ1-4, the V gene TRBV20-1; D remains ambiguous. The length of the CDR3 is 11 residues. Looked up from germline, CDR1 is DFQATT and CDR2 is SNEGSKA (reference sequence). The V gene lost 6 bases and the J gene lost 8 bases, with 10 bases spanning the gap. The CDR3 region has the DNA TGCAGTGCACCGAACCAGGAAAAACTGTTTTTT. Amino acid sequence: CSAPNQEKLFF.

The chain carries TRBV10-2 and TRBJ2-6; D possibly corresponds to TRBD1 (6 bases). The ends were cut back, 0 bases at V and 1 base at J, with 13 bases in the middle. The length of the CDR3 is 18 residues. Germline CDR1 reads WSHSY; CDR2 reads SAAADI. CDR3 coding DNA: TGCGCCAGCAGTGAGTCGCAGGGGACGGAGTCTGGGGCCAACGTCCTGACTTTC. Protein sequence: CASSESQGTESGANVLTF.

The chain employs TRBV19 and TRBJ2-5, with a tentative D call TRBD2 (5 bases). The CDR3 is made up of 14 amino acids. From germline, CDR1 is LNHDA and CDR2 SQIVND (reference sequence). Trimming took off 1 base at V and 2 bases at J, with 8 bases between the two ends. The chain's CDR3 is CASSIGVAQETQYF. Written as DNA, the CDR3 is TGTGCCAGTAGTATAGGGGTAGCGCAAGAGACCCAGTACTTC.